A selection of T cell receptor beta chains follows, all from one sample in a study of blood T cells in healthy people across ages. In TCRdb, the 5' RACE reads were re-called with MiXCR into one record per CDR3 protein. This sample carries more than 650,000 distinct CDR3 sequences, about 20% of them seen once, and the ten largest clones take under 25%. The sample consisted of blood. These receptors were collected from a man between 65 and 79 years old in good health. The CDR3 runs from the conserved cysteine through the conserved F or W. Fields, in order: D gene, J gene, clone size, V gene, CDR3 protein, CDR3 DNA. A D gene is named only where the DNA matches it firmly. Clone size is shown for a subset of rows, as once, few, many or a class of expanded clone.

TRBD2	TRBJ2-1	few	TRBV13	CASSSRAVAGPLYNEQFF	TGTGCCAGCAGCTCCCGAGCGGTAGCGGGGCCATTATACAATGAGCAGTTCTTC
TRBD2	TRBJ2-1	.	TRBV27	CASSPPGTISSYNEQFF	TGTGCCAGTAGTCCCCCCGGGACTATCAGCTCCTACAATGAGCAGTTCTTC
.	TRBJ1-5	.	TRBV6-5	CASSSLRAGQPQHF	TGTGCCAGCAGTTCCCTTCGGGCGGGACAGCCCCAGCATTTT
.	TRBJ2-1	.	TRBV9	CASSAIALKGANEQFF	TGTGCCAGCAGCGCCATAGCGTTGAAAGGGGCCAATGAGCAGTTCTTC
TRBD1	TRBJ1-5	many	TRBV20-1	CSAADRGHRNQPQHF	TGCAGTGCCGCGGACAGGGGGCATCGCAATCAGCCCCAGCATTTT
.	TRBJ1-1	.	TRBV5-1	CASSLVGRLDAEAFF	TGCGCCAGCAGCTTGGTTGGCAGGTTGGACGCTGAAGCTTTCTTT
.	TRBJ1-5	.	TRBV20-1	CSAEGRNSNQPQHF	TGCAGTGCAGAGGGCAGAAATAGCAATCAGCCCCAGCATTTT
TRBD1	TRBJ1-4	.	TRBV12-3/TRBV12-4	CASSLSRDRALEKLVF	TGTGCCAGCAGTTTGAGCCGGGACAGGGCCCTCGAAAAACTGGTTTTT
TRBD2	TRBJ2-3	.	TRBV24-1	CATSAGRGVTDTQYF	TGTGCCACCAGTGCGGGACGGGGGGTTACAGATACGCAGTATTTT
.	TRBJ2-5	.	TRBV7-9	CASSLGWVADEEAQYF	TGTGCCAGCAGCTTAGGGTGGGTTGCGGATGAAGAGGCCCAGTACTTC
.	TRBJ2-6	few	TRBV24-1	CATSDFGSGANVLTF	TGTGCCACCAGTGATTTCGGCTCTGGGGCCAACGTCCTGACTTTC
TRBD2	TRBJ2-1	.	TRBV24-1	CATSVGSGRAHNEQFF	TGTGCCACCAGTGTAGGTAGCGGGAGGGCCCACAATGAGCAGTTCTTC
.	TRBJ2-3	.	TRBV28	CASSLLRPSLTDTQYF	TGTGCCAGCAGCTTGCTGAGGCCCTCTCTAACAGATACGCAGTATTTT
TRBD1	TRBJ2-5	.	TRBV12-3/TRBV12-4	CASNMGQGATQYF	TGTGCCAGCAACATGGGACAGGGGGCGACCCAGTACTTC
TRBD1	TRBJ1-5	.	TRBV6-2/TRBV6-3	CASSPGTVQPQHF	TGTGCCAGCAGTCCCGGGACAGTCCAGCCCCAGCATTTT
TRBD2	TRBJ2-5	.	TRBV5-1	CASSFAAGGSGRETQYF	TGCGCCAGCAGCTTTGCGGCAGGCGGGAGCGGTAGGGAGACCCAGTACTTC
TRBD2	TRBJ2-3	.	TRBV28	CASSSWTSGGTDTQYF	TGTGCCAGCAGTTCCTGGACTAGCGGGGGCACAGATACGCAGTATTTT
.	TRBJ2-3	many	TRBV7-2	CASSLSSGEQYF	TGTGCCAGCAGCTTAAGTTCCGGGGAACAGTATTTT
TRBD2	TRBJ2-7	few	TRBV5-1	CASSLLAGGHSYEQYF	TGCGCCAGCAGCTTGCTAGCGGGGGGACACTCCTACGAGCAGTACTTC
TRBD1	TRBJ2-3	few	TRBV6-1	CASEDLGTATDTQYF	TGTGCCAGTGAAGACCTAGGGACAGCCACAGATACGCAGTATTTT
.	TRBJ1-2	few	TRBV27	CASKGTAPNYGYTF	TGTGCCAGCAAAGGGACGGCCCCTAACTATGGCTACACCTTC
.	TRBJ1-2	few	TRBV12-3/TRBV12-4	CASGTRVGIEGYTF	TGTGCCAGCGGGACCCGGGTAGGGATAGAAGGCTACACCTTC
TRBD1	TRBJ1-2	few	TRBV15	CATSRDPGGGGYTF	TGTGCCACCAGCAGAGACCCAGGGGGTGGTGGCTACACCTTC
.	TRBJ2-5	.	TRBV27	CASSLLGTTVQETQYF	TGTGCCAGCAGTTTATTGGGAACGACAGTCCAAGAGACCCAGTACTTC
TRBD1	TRBJ2-6	.	TRBV20-1	CSSNSPGGGYSGANVLTF	TGCAGTTCCAACTCACCAGGGGGCGGGTATTCTGGGGCCAACGTCCTGACTTTC
.	TRBJ2-1	few	TRBV7-2	CASSLAQRNNEQFF	TGTGCCAGCAGCTTAGCCCAGCGGAACAATGAGCAGTTCTTC
.	TRBJ2-1	.	TRBV12-5	CASGFREQFF	TGTGCTAGTGGTTTCCGGGAGCAGTTCTTC
.	TRBJ2-1	few	TRBV20-1	CSARGYLDEQFF	TGCAGTGCTAGAGGGTATTTAGATGAGCAGTTCTTC
TRBD1	TRBJ2-4	.	TRBV28	CASSFRTGWDKNIQYF	TGTGCCAGCAGTTTTAGGACAGGCTGGGACAAAAACATTCAGTACTTC
.	TRBJ1-2	.	TRBV7-2	CASSPVQYVSYTF	TGTGCCAGCAGCCCGGTACAATATGTCAGCTACACCTTC
.	TRBJ2-5	few	TRBV6-6	CACRFREYQETQYF	TGTGCCTGCAGATTCCGGGAGTACCAAGAGACCCAGTACTTC
.	TRBJ2-2	many	TRBV11-2	CASSFRSGLRNTGELFF	TGTGCCAGCAGCTTTCGGTCAGGGTTGAGAAACACCGGGGAGCTGTTTTTT
.	TRBJ2-6	few	TRBV11-3	CASSLALSEAGANVLTF	TGTGCCAGCAGCTTAGCCCTCTCAGAGGCTGGGGCCAACGTCCTGACTTTC
.	TRBJ2-1	.	TRBV11-2	CASSLETNNEQFF	TGTGCCAGCAGCTTGGAGACCAACAATGAGCAGTTCTTC
.	TRBJ2-1	.	TRBV27	CASSFLAGSIDQFF	TGTGCCAGCAGTTTTCTAGCTGGGTCGATTGATCAGTTCTTC
.	TRBJ2-3	many	TRBV7-8	CASSWYDTQYF	TGTGCCAGCAGCTGGTACGATACGCAGTATTTT
TRBD2	TRBJ2-5	few	TRBV7-6	CASSFTRGAGETQYF	TGTGCCAGCAGTTTTACGCGGGGGGCCGGTGAGACCCAGTACTTC
.	TRBJ1-2	few	TRBV2	CASRITYGYTF	TGTGCCAGTCGGATAACCTATGGCTACACCTTC
TRBD1	TRBJ1-1	many	TRBV4-2	CASSPRDRGNTEAFF	TGTGCCAGCAGCCCACGGGACAGGGGGAACACTGAAGCTTTCTTT
.	TRBJ2-1	.	TRBV7-8	CASSLMVNGGNEQFF	TGTGCCAGCAGCTTAATGGTAAACGGGGGCAATGAGCAGTTCTTC
TRBD2	TRBJ2-1	.	TRBV4-1	CASRGTSGKYNEQFF	TGCGCCAGCAGGGGGACTAGCGGGAAGTACAATGAGCAGTTCTTC
.	TRBJ2-6	.	TRBV21-1	CASSKQDTGANVLTF	TGTGCCAGCAGCAAACAGGACACTGGGGCCAACGTCCTGACTTTC
.	TRBJ1-2	.	TRBV27	CASSPKGEGNYGYTF	TGTGCCAGCAGTCCAAAGGGCGAGGGAAACTATGGCTACACCTTC
TRBD1	TRBJ1-6	few	TRBV20-1	CSAAFTGTANSPLHF	TGCAGTGCTGCGTTCACCGGGACAGCAAATTCACCCCTCCACTTT
TRBD2	TRBJ2-3	few	TRBV20-1	CSAPAPSGGYDTQCF	TGCAGTGCTCCCGCTCCCAGCGGGGGGTATGATACACAGTGTTTT
.	TRBJ2-4	.	TRBV11-2	CASSMTGLAKNIQYF	TGTGCCAGCAGCATGACTGGTCTAGCCAAAAACATTCAGTACTTC
TRBD1	TRBJ1-1	.	TRBV6-5	CASSYRDRVNTEAFF	TGTGCCAGCAGTTACCGGGACAGGGTAAACACTGAAGCTTTCTTT
TRBD1	TRBJ1-1	few	TRBV20-1	CSAESRQGVSTEAFF	TGCAGTGCTGAATCCCGACAGGGGGTGAGCACTGAAGCTTTCTTT
.	TRBJ2-1	.	TRBV14	CASSQPIGAYNEQFF	TGTGCCAGCAGCCAACCCATCGGGGCTTACAATGAGCAGTTCTTC
.	TRBJ2-4	few	TRBV7-8	CASSLLGRIAKNIQYF	TGTGCCAGCAGCTTACTGGGCCGTATAGCCAAAAACATTCAGTACTTC
.	TRBJ1-1	few	TRBV6-5	CASSYSGLAALNTEAFF	TGTGCCAGCAGTTACTCGGGGCTGGCAGCCTTAAACACTGAAGCTTTCTTT
.	TRBJ2-4	many	TRBV12-3/TRBV12-4	CASSHRVNIQYF	TGTGCCAGCAGCCACAGGGTGAACATTCAGTACTTC
.	TRBJ1-1	once	TRBV12-5	CASAKAQGRDTEAFF	TGTGCTAGTGCCAAGGCCCAGGGCAGGGACACTGAAGCTTTCTTT
.	TRBJ2-5	.	TRBV2	CASSVFETQYF	TGTGCCAGCAGTGTGTTCGAGACCCAGTACTTC
.	TRBJ1-1	.	TRBV12-3/TRBV12-4	CASSSRWQGNTEAFF	TGTGCCAGCAGTTCCCGTTGGCAGGGGAACACTGAAGCTTTCTTT